A selection of T cell receptor beta chains follows, all from one sample in a study of cytomegalovirus exposure and HLA in healthy donors. This table comes from immunoSEQ multiplex PCR, and its TCRdb copy is limited to in-frame clones, with some not included. The data hold approximately 110,000 clones, with about three quarters observed a single time. The specimen was PBMCs. These receptors all stem from a man aged 50 to 60 in good health and CMV-seronegative. Both conserved end residues are part of each CDR3. The D gene is left open where the match is weak. Part of the rows lack a size; the others show once, few, many or a class for expanded clones.

d_call clone_size j_call v_call cdr3_aa cdr3_nt
TRBD1 few TRBJ1-1 TRBV5-1 CASSLVGQKNTEAFF TGCGCCAGCAGCTTGGTGGGACAGAAGAACACTGAAGCTTTCTTT
- - TRBJ2-1 TRBV7-3 CASSFSGYSNEQFF TGTGCCAGCAGCTTCTCGGGATATAGCAATGAGCAGTTCTTC
TRBD1 few TRBJ1-2 TRBV18 CASSPEGQGNGYTF TGTGCCAGCTCACCCGAGGGACAGGGGAATGGCTACACCTTC
TRBD2 - TRBJ2-2 TRBV5-1 CASSLEPARSGGNTGELFF TGCGCCAGCAGCTTAGAACCCGCTCGAAGCGGGGGGAACACCGGGGAGCTGTTTTTT
TRBD2 few TRBJ2-5 TRBV4-2 CASSQDRRGGRKTQYF TGTGCCAGCAGCCAAGACCGGCGGGGGGGCCGAAAGACCCAGTACTTC
- - TRBJ2-3 TRBV10-3 CALSELAAGGGDTQYF TGTGCCCTCAGTGAGTTGGCCGCCGGTGGCGGTGATACGCAGTATTTT
TRBD1 - TRBJ2-3 TRBV15 CATSSYGTGGTDTQYF TGTGCCACCAGCAGCTACGGGACAGGTGGCACAGATACGCAGTATTTT
- - TRBJ1-1 TRBV11-2 CASSFVSRPGEGEAFF TGTGCCAGCAGCTTCGTTTCCCGACCAGGGGAGGGTGAAGCTTTCTTT
- - TRBJ2-3 TRBV7-2 CASSLAFGDTDTQYF TGTGCCAGCAGCTTAGCTTTCGGAGACACAGATACGCAGTATTTT
TRBD1 - TRBJ2-5 TRBV5-1 CASRPGTGKETQYF TGCGCCAGCAGACCGGGGACAGGGAAAGAGACCCAGTACTTC
- - TRBJ1-2 TRBV6-1 CASSEWAGQKVYGYTF TGTGCCAGCAGTGAATGGGCGGGGCAGAAAGTCTATGGCTACACCTTC
TRBD1 - TRBJ1-1 TRBV13 CASSLGGGRGEAFF TGTGCCAGCAGCTTAGGAGGGGGCCGTGGTGAAGCTTTCTTT
- - TRBJ2-7 TRBV2 CASAPTVYEQYF TGTGCCAGCGCCCCGACAGTGTACGAGCAGTACTTC
TRBD1 - TRBJ1-2 TRBV2 CASREGTANYGYTF TGTGCCAGCAGGGAGGGGACAGCTAACTATGGCTACACCTTC
TRBD1 - TRBJ2-7 TRBV4-1 CASSPSPGQGSTYEQYF TGCGCCAGCAGCCCCTCGCCGGGACAGGGGTCTACCTACGAGCAGTACTTC
TRBD2 - TRBJ2-2 TRBV12-5 CASGLASGGGTGELFF TGTGCTAGTGGTTTGGCTAGCGGGGGGGGTACCGGGGAGCTGTTTTTT
- - TRBJ1-3 TRBV6-6 CASNGQGNTIYF TGTGCCAGCAACGGACAGGGAAACACCATATATTTT
- - TRBJ1-2 TRBV4-1 CASSQVGRANYGYTF TGCGCCAGCAGCCAAGTGGGCAGAGCTAACTATGGCTACACCTTC
- once TRBJ2-1 TRBV10-1 CASSENSGAQFF TGCGCCAGCAGTGAGAATTCTGGAGCGCAGTTCTTC
TRBD1 - TRBJ1-6 TRBV19 CASSTGTGSPLHF TGTGCCAGTAGTACCGGGACAGGCTCACCCCTCCACTTT
TRBD2 - TRBJ2-3 TRBV6-1 CASRLRLADTDTQYF TGTGCCAGCAGGCTTCGACTAGCGGACACAGATACGCAGTATTTT
- - TRBJ2-3 TRBV5-4 CASTRTGSDTQYF TGTGCCAGCACCCGAACAGGGTCAGATACGCAGTATTTT
TRBD1 - TRBJ2-1 TRBV4-2 CASSREDRGDEQFF TGTGCCAGCAGCCGCGAGGACAGGGGAGATGAGCAGTTCTTC
- - TRBJ2-3 TRBV7-6 CASSFRTALSTDTQYF TGTGCCAGCAGCTTCAGGACAGCTCTTAGCACAGATACGCAGTATTTT
- - TRBJ1-4 TRBV18 CASSFGSPGSGEKLFF TGTGCCAGCTCATTTGGGTCGCCGGGCAGCGGTGAAAAACTGTTTTTT
- once TRBJ1-3 TRBV11-2 CASSLEGGNTIYF TGTGCCAGCAGCTTGGAAGGAGGGAACACCATATATTTT
- - TRBJ1-4 TRBV2 CASSEAGGMEKLFF TGTGCCAGCAGTGAAGCAGGGGGTATGGAAAAACTGTTTTTT
- - TRBJ1-4 TRBV2 CASSLLIRRTNEKLFF TGTGCCAGCAGTCTCCTAATACGGAGAACCAATGAAAAACTGTTTTTT
- - TRBJ2-1 TRBV5-4 CASSRGNEQFF TGTGCCAGCAGCCGGGGTAATGAGCAGTTCTTC
- - TRBJ2-5 TRBV10-2 CASSESGEETQYF TGCGCCAGCAGTGAATCGGGAGAGGAGACCCAGTACTTC
- - TRBJ2-3 TRBV7-9 CASSLGPQDTQYF TGTGCCAGCAGCTTAGGCCCACAGGATACGCAGTATTTT
TRBD1 - TRBJ1-1 TRBV19 CASSYRGSTEAFF TGTGCCAGTAGTTACAGGGGGTCCACTGAAGCTTTCTTT
- - TRBJ1-2 TRBV7-2 CASSLGGRAGYTF TGTGCCAGCAGCTTAGGGGGGAGGGCTGGCTACACCTTC
TRBD1 once TRBJ2-3 TRBV4-1 CASSLQGAQGRDTQYF TGCGCCAGCAGCCTCCAGGGGGCGCAAGGACGAGATACGCAGTATTTT
TRBD1 - TRBJ1-2 TRBV6-1 CASRQTGASGYTF TGTGCCAGCAGACAAACAGGGGCGAGTGGCTACACCTTC
TRBD1 - TRBJ1-2 TRBV6-5 CASSVGQGGGYTF TGTGCCAGCAGTGTAGGACAGGGCGGTGGCTACACCTTC
- once TRBJ1-2 TRBV7-9 CSSSSTVTGGYTF TGTTCCAGCAGCTCCACCGTTACAGGCGGCTACACCTTC
- - TRBJ2-4 TRBV7-3 CASSFTGAQNIQYF TGTGCCAGCAGCTTCACTGGGGCCCAAAACATTCAGTACTTC
- - TRBJ2-1 TRBV5-6 CASSVQGRGEQFF TGTGCCAGCAGCGTACAGGGCAGAGGTGAGCAGTTCTTC
- - TRBJ2-2 TRBV10-1 CASSGRNTGELFF TGCGCCAGCAGTGGTCGGAACACCGGGGAGCTGTTTTTT
- - TRBJ1-5 TRBV6-1 CASSEIFVRGKSNQPQHF TGTGCCAGCAGTGAAATTTTTGTCAGGGGAAAGAGCAATCAGCCCCAGCATTTT
TRBD2 - TRBJ2-3 TRBV5-4 CASSPGLAGGGRTDTQYF TGTGCCAGCAGCCCGGGACTAGCGGGGGGGGGTAGAACAGATACGCAGTATTTT
TRBD1 - TRBJ1-6 TRBV7-2 CASSPQGGRGYSPLHF TGTGCCAGCAGCCCACAGGGGGGCCGGGGGTATTCACCCCTCCACTTT
TRBD1 - TRBJ2-1 TRBV18 CASSPGQGAFNEQFF TGTGCCAGCTCACCCGGACAGGGGGCGTTTAATGAGCAGTTCTTC
TRBD2 once TRBJ2-2 TRBV5-8 CASSPQVPSGAGELFF TGTGCCAGCAGCCCCCAGGTCCCCAGCGGGGCCGGGGAGCTGTTTTTT
- once TRBJ1-1 TRBV7-2 CASSVVFGTEAFF TGTGCCAGCAGTGTTGTTTTCGGCACTGAAGCTTTCTTT
- - TRBJ1-6 TRBV4-1 CASSQVDWTEVRNSPLHF TGCGCCAGCAGCCAAGTCGACTGGACAGAAGTCCGCAATTCACCCCTCCACTTT
- - TRBJ1-2 TRBV7-2 CASSDWGDGSGYTF TGTGCCAGCAGCGATTGGGGGGACGGGAGTGGCTACACCTTC
- - TRBJ1-1 TRBV7-9 CASRVTGTSMAFF TGTGCCAGCAGAGTTACAGGTACCAGTATGGCTTTCTTT
TRBD2 - TRBJ2-3 TRBV2 CASNIVGLAGGQEDTQYF TGTGCCAGCAATATCGTGGGGTTGGCGGGGGGGCAAGAAGATACGCAGTATTTT
- - TRBJ2-3 TRBV5-6 CASSVGSADTQYF TGTGCCAGCAGCGTCGGGAGCGCAGATACGCAGTATTTT
- - TRBJ2-5 TRBV28 CASSAGVRETQYF TGTGCCAGCAGCGCAGGGGTTCGGGAGACCCAGTACTTC
- - TRBJ1-5 TRBV2 CASSEGRTDNQPQHF TGTGCCAGCAGTGAAGGACGGACAGACAATCAGCCCCAGCATTTT
- few TRBJ2-7 TRBV7-3 CASSLRLLSSYEQYF TGTGCCAGCAGCTTAAGACTCCTGAGCTCCTACGAGCAGTACTTC